What follows is one T cell receptor (beta chain) and its context. The antigen remains unidentified. This record comes from a study of CD8 T cells in ankylosing spondylitis. TCRdb itself ran the 5' RACE reads through MiXCR, one entry per CDR3 protein. In the table there are over 95,000 distinct CDR3 sequences, about 8% of which are singletons. The germline V gene encodes CDR1 SGHRS and CDR2 YFSETQ. V lost 4 bases, J lost 1 base, and 11 bases lay in between. The CDR3 extends over 15 amino acids. Overall study results and limits: Clones that were linked to disease were CD8+ and were relatively rare in peripheral blood. There was reportedly significant enrichment of clones that were disease-linked in matched ankylosing spondylitis synovial fluid.

J is TRBJ2-2 and V is TRBV5-1; D is perhaps TRBD1 (6 bases). Material: blood, either unsorted or a sorted T cell fraction (not recorded which). The TCR sequence derives from a male donor with ankylosing spondylitis or in good health (not recorded which). The CDR3 loop is CASSERTENTGELFF. CDR3 nucleotide sequence: TGCGCCAGCAGCGAGAGGACAGAGAACACCGGGGAGCTGTTTTTT.